This T cell receptor beta chain was sequenced for a study of blood T cell repertoires in COVID-19. The length of the CDR3 is 16 residues. Per germline, CDR1 MGHRA and CDR2 YSYEKL. The junction had 4 bases not matched to a gene; V was cut back by 1 base and J by 5 bases. Generated by immunoSEQ multiplex PCR, the TCRdb table keeps only in-frame clones and is missing some. The top ten clones hold 8.5% to 10% of a sample with some 200,000 clones, around 81% of them seen once. This rearrangement joins TRBV4-1 to TRBJ2-1; TRBD2 matches 11 bases. Sequenced: PBMCs or T cells enriched from blood (not recorded which). This clonotype originated in a woman aged 50 to 60 with acute COVID-19. The CDR3 protein is CASSQVSSGGNNEQFF. DNA of the CDR3: TGCGCCAGCAGCCAAGTTTCTAGCGGGGGGAACAATGAGCAGTTCTTC.